This T cell receptor beta chain comes out of a study of T cells in tuberculosis. Study-wide background: In South Africa, adults with active tuberculosis were compared with IGRA-negative and latently infected IGRA-positive adolescents. Broader study findings: Shorter CDR3-alpha in active tuberculosis partly drove smaller distances.

Repertoires were generated with immunoSEQ multiplex PCR, while TCRdb's copy carries only in-frame clones and drops some. Seen here are 40,000 to 50,000 clones, about 95% observed once, and the top ten hold roughly 3.5%. The CDR3 contains 16 residues. The V and J ends lost 0 bases and 1 base respectively, with 10 bases between them. The germline gives CDR1 ENHRY, CDR2 SYGVKD. Concerning this clone itself: The target antigen is unknown.

V usage is TRBV10-3 and J usage is TRBJ1-5; D might be TRBD1 (6 bases). Sequenced input: PBMCs. The sequence derives from a donor under 30 with latent tuberculosis or without tuberculosis infection. The CDR3 region is CAISESGGDSNQPQHF. CDR3 nucleotide sequence: TGTGCCATCAGTGAGTCAGGGGGAGACAGCAATCAGCCCCAGCATTTT.